This record covers a single T cell receptor (beta chain). Sequencing used immunoSEQ multiplex PCR; TCRdb keeps in-frame clones, though not all of them. Of about 2 million clones listed, approximately 95% were seen once; the top ten hold approximately 1.2%. This specimen belongs to a study of shared clonotypes between healthy human individuals. Naive CD8 isolation took CD45RO-negative cells positively selected for CCR7 and excluded terminally differentiated effector memory CD45RA+ cells. This clonotype was obtained from a man between 18 and 35 years old in good health. Sequencing was performed on naive CD8+ T cells sorted from blood.

This CDR3 is CASSDPGQLYNEQFF. In nucleotides, the CDR3 is TGTGCCAGCAGCGATCCGGGACAGCTATACAATGAGCAGTTCTTC. This rearrangement joins TRBV7-9 to TRBJ2-1; TRBD1 matches 7 bases. CDR3 length: 15 amino acids. Germline loops: CDR1 SEHNR, CDR2 FQNEAQ (reference sequence). V was clipped by 5 bases and J by 4 bases; unmatched bases: 8.